What follows are 8 T cell receptor beta chains derived from one specimen sequenced in a study of cytomegalovirus exposure and HLA in healthy donors. PCR employed 60 Vbeta and 13 Jbeta primers. TCRdb's table, derived via immunoSEQ multiplex PCR, lists solely in-frame clones and lacks some. Here the sample spans more than 95,000 clones, about 81% being singletons. Sequencing input: PBMCs. The source of these receptors is a man aged 25-40 years in good health and CMV-seronegative.

The V gene is TRBV7-9, the J gene TRBJ2-7, with D possibly being TRBD2 (6 bases). Trimming removed 5 bases from V and 7 bases from J, with 15 bases in between. The CDR3 runs 13 residues. Per the germline V gene, CDR1 is SEHNR and CDR2 is FQNEAQ (reference sequence). DNA for the CDR3: TGTGCCAGCAGCGGGGCGTGGGCGGGAGAGCAGTACTTC. Its translation: CASSGAWAGEQYF.

The rearrangement uses TRBV9 and TRBJ2-5; D remains unclear. The CDR3 has 15 amino acids. The V gene's germline CDR1 is SGDLS and CDR2 YYNGEE. V was cut by 2 bases and J by 2 bases, with 13 bases left in between. The CDR3 DNA sequence: TGTGCCAGCAGCGTGTTCCCCTGGGCGCAAGAGACCCAGTACTTC. Translating gives CASSVFPWAQETQYF.

This clone was found once. The V call is TRBV11-3, the J call TRBJ1-3; D remains unclear. The CDR3 totals 13 residues. V was trimmed by 5 bases and J by 0 bases, leaving 5 bases between them. Per the germline V gene, CDR1 is SGHNT and CDR2 is YENEEA. CDR3 sequence: CASSLRSGNTIYF. CDR3 in DNA: TGTGCCAGCAGCCTACGCTCTGGAAACACCATATATTTT.

This rearrangement joins TRBV5-6 to TRBJ1-1; unclear D gene. Germline V gives CDR1 SGHDT, CDR2 YYEEEE. CDR3 size: 13 residues. Trimming left V 2 bases short and J 5 bases short, with 10 bases between. The CDR3 DNA follows: TGTGCCAGCAGCTTCGACCCGGGGACTGAAGCTTTCTTT. This codes for CASSFDPGTEAFF.

This clone was found a few times. This CDR3 is CASRSVGELYNEQFF. In DNA form, the CDR3 reads TGCGCCAGCAGGTCCGTCGGGGAGTTGTACAATGAGCAGTTCTTC. The J gene is TRBJ2-1, the V gene TRBV5-1; TRBD2 is a possible D gene (5 bases). V lost 5 bases to trimming and J lost 4 bases, with 16 bases between them. Germline V CDR1 and CDR2: SGHRS, YFSETQ. CDR3 length: 15 amino acids.

The chain joins TRBV4-3 to TRBJ1-4, with 8 nucleotides matching TRBD1. CDR3 size: 17 residues. V lost 1 base to trimming and J lost 7 bases; unmatched junction nucleotides: 11. Germline V gene data show CDR1 as LGHNA and CDR2 as YSLEER. The CDR3, as DNA: TGCGCCAGCAGCCAAGGACTCCGGGACAGGATAAGTGAAAAACTGTTTTTT. Residues: CASSQGLRDRISEKLFF.

This sequence joins TRBV28 and TRBJ2-2; 15 bases are shared with TRBD2. With V trimmed by 2 bases and J by 4 bases, 5 bases remained unmatched. CDR3 length: 18 residues. Germline V gene sequence: CDR1 MDHEN, CDR2 SYDVKM. CDR3 in amino acids: CASSLGLAGGPGTGELFF. The CDR3 bases are TGTGCCAGCAGTTTAGGACTAGCGGGAGGGCCGGGCACCGGGGAGCTGTTTTTT.

The genes are TRBV4-2 and TRBJ1-1; TRBD1 matches at 7 bases. The CDR3 runs to 16 residues. V gave up 0 bases and J gave up 3 bases; unmatched junction bases: 7. The germline V gene encodes CDR1 LGHNA and CDR2 YNFKEQ. CDR3 loop: CASSQDPGQRDTEAFF. The DNA for the CDR3 is TGTGCCAGCAGCCAAGACCCGGGACAGAGGGACACTGAAGCTTTCTTT.